Below, 8 T cell receptor beta chains from the same sample are listed, as sequenced in a study of type 1 regulatory T cells. MiXCR was run by TCRdb on the reads, yielding one entry per CDR3 protein. Here the sample spans about 68,000 distinct CDR3 sequences, around 60% being singletons. Their antigens remain unidentified. Source material: cultured T cells, either the whole culture or a sorted T cell fraction (not recorded which). Subset indicated: Tr1-enriched cell product generated in vitro against host alloantigens. All receptors derive from a human donor in good health.

This clonotype was seen a handful of times. The V gene is TRBV7-2, the J gene TRBJ2-7; D is undetermined. V shed 1 base and J shed 6 bases, with 13 bases lying between them. From germline, CDR1 is SGHTA and CDR2 FQGNSA. The CDR3 covers 14 residues. Here the CDR3 DNA reads TGTGCCAGCAGCTTAGGGAGCCGATGGGGCGAGCAGTACTTC. Protein: CASSLGSRWGEQYF. Based on the CDR3 plus reference TRBV7-2 and TRBJ2-7, the full variable domain is GAGVSQSPSNKVTEKGKDVELRCDPISGHTALYWYRQSLGQGLEFLIYFQGNSAPDKSGLPSDRFSAERTGGSVSTLTIQRTQQEDSAVYLCASSLGSRWGEQYFGPGTRLTVT.

This sequence joins TRBV24-1 and TRBJ2-1; 8 bases are a match to TRBD2. Germline V CDR1 and CDR2: KGHDR, SFDVKD. This CDR3 region has 16 residues. V trimming: 4 bases; J trimming: 5 bases; junction bases outside the gene matches: 9. CDR3 nucleotide sequence: TGTGCCACCAGTGACCAGACCGGGACTAGAGACAATGAGCAGTTCTTC. Amino acid sequence: CATSDQTGTRDNEQFF.

J is TRBJ2-7 and V is TRBV7-2; D gene ambiguous. The V end lost 7 bases, the J end lost 7 bases, and 17 bases lay between the germline ends. The CDR3 length is 13 residues. Germline V gene sequence: CDR1 SGHTA, CDR2 FQGNSA. The CDR3 nucleotides are TGTGCCAGCACCCCCGAAGGGCTGGGTGAGCAGTACTTC. It is translated as CASTPEGLGEQYF.

This clonotype came up a few times. The chain carries TRBV7-7 and TRBJ1-1; D unclear. Trimming took 2 bases from V and 5 from J, leaving 9 bases between them. CDR3 length: 13 residues. Germline V CDR1 and CDR2: SSHAT, FNYEAQ (reference sequence). The CDR3, as DNA: TGTGCCAGCAGCTTAAGCGGCGGAACTGAAGCTTTCTTT. It encodes CASSLSGGTEAFF.

V gene TRBV7-8 combines with J gene TRBJ2-2; 10 bases are shared with TRBD2. Unmatched junction bases numbered 15, after V lost 5 bases and J lost 3 bases. Germline CDR1 is SGHVS and CDR2 is FQNEAQ. The CDR3 is 19 residues long. CDR3 in DNA: TGTGCCAGCAGCCGCGGATGGCCTAGCGGGAGTAGGGACACCGGGGAGCTGTTTTTT. Residues: CASSRGWPSGSRDTGELFF.

This clonotype was seen a few times. The chain joins TRBV20-1 to TRBJ2-5; 11 positions agree with TRBD2. Per the germline V gene, CDR1 is DFQATT and CDR2 is SNEGSKA (reference sequence). CDR3 length equals 16 residues. V lost 0 bases and J lost 4; bases outside the gene matches: 7. For the CDR3, the DNA is TGCAGTGCTAGAGATCTGACTAGCGGGAATCCAGAGACCCAGTACTTC. Encoded protein: CSARDLTSGNPETQYF.

This clonotype appeared a single time. The CDR3 DNA is TGTGCCACCAGTGCGGGGTTCGGGAGTGCCGGGGAGCTGTTTTTT. It specifies CATSAGFGSAGELFF. The genes are TRBV15 and TRBJ2-2, with D tentatively TRBD2 (6 bases). The CDR3 consists of 15 residues. Germline V gene data show CDR1 as LNHNV and CDR2 as YYDKDF (reference sequence). Trimming took 6 bases from V and 6 from J, leaving 17 bases between them.

This clonotype was observed a few times. V is TRBV12-5 and J is TRBJ1-5; the match to TRBD1 covers 10 bases. Germline trimming cut 5 bases from V and 4 bases from J; bases unmatched to any gene: 5. CDR3 length: 15 residues. Germline V CDR1 and CDR2: LGHNT, FRNRAP. The DNA for the CDR3 is TGTGCTAGTGGTCCTCCGGGACAGGGGAATCAGCCCCAGCATTTT. This encodes CASGPPGQGNQPQHF. The complete variable domain, with remaining parts taken from reference TRBV12-5 and TRBJ1-5, reads DARVTQTPRHKVTEMGQEVTMRCQPILGHNTVFWYRQTMMQGLELLAYFRNRAPLDDSGMPKDRFSAEMPDATLATLKIQPSEPRDSAVYFCASGPPGQGNQPQHFGDGTRLSIL.